The 24 T cell receptor beta chains below all came from one sample that was sequenced in a study of T cell changes during pregnancy in multiple sclerosis. Produced via immunoSEQ multiplex PCR; TCRdb's table is partial and in-frame only. The sample lists tens of thousands of clones; around 91% were seen once. The specimen was peripheral blood, collected after pregnancy. The source is a female donor with multiple sclerosis, enrolled in a pregnancy study.

This sequence joins TRBV6-5 and TRBJ2-5, with D hard to call. The germline CDR1 and CDR2 sequences are MNHEY and SVGAGI. Trimming removed 0 bases from V and 4 bases from J, with 3 bases in between. This CDR3 comprises 12 residues. The CDR3 DNA reads as TGTGCCAGCAGTTACTCGAGAGAGACCCAGTACTTC. The encoded protein is CASSYSRETQYF.

The chain uses TRBV5-4 and TRBJ2-7; 7 bases align to TRBD2. The CDR3 runs 15 residues. V shed 5 bases and J 4 bases; nucleotides not matched to a gene: 12. The germline V gene has CDR1 SGHNT and CDR2 YYREEE (reference sequence). The CDR3: CASSGAGLADYEQYF. The CDR3 DNA sequence: TGTGCCAGCAGTGGAGCGGGACTGGCCGATTACGAGCAGTACTTC.

The chain has TRBV2 and TRBJ1-4, with D possibly TRBD1 on 6 matching bases. CDR1 and CDR2 from the germline V gene are SNHLY and FYNNEI. The CDR3 runs to 15 residues. The V gene lost 6 bases and the J gene lost 11 bases, with 22 bases spanning the gap. The CDR3 spells CASRNPGGPNLKLFF. CDR3 in DNA: TGTGCCAGCAGGAACCCGGGGGGGCCTAATTTGAAACTGTTTTTT.

The J gene is TRBJ1-5, the V gene TRBV19, with D maybe TRBD1 (6 bases). The CDR3 is 18 amino acids. V was clipped by 6 bases and J by 0 bases, with 21 bases between them. CDR1 is LNHDA and CDR2 is SQIVND in the germline V gene (reference sequence). CDR3 loop: CASRSLLLRDISNQPQHF. The CDR3 DNA reads TGTGCCAGTAGATCCCTCCTACTCCGGGACATTAGCAATCAGCCCCAGCATTTT.

V usage is TRBV19 and J usage is TRBJ1-5; 9 bases are a match to TRBD1. The CDR3 is made up of 16 amino acids. V lost 2 bases to trimming and J lost 3 bases; unmatched junction nucleotides: 5. Germline lookup yields CDR1 LNHDA and CDR2 SQIVND (reference sequence). The DNA for the CDR3 is TGTGCCAGTAGTATATCCCGGGACAGGGCCAATCAGCCCCAGCATTTT. Protein sequence: CASSISRDRANQPQHF.

This chain links TRBV6-5 with TRBJ2-5; D gene uncertain. The CDR3 spans 16 residues. The V and J ends lost 2 bases and 4 bases respectively, with 17 bases between them. Germline V lookup: CDR1 MNHEY, CDR2 SVGAGI. CDR3 sequence (DNA): TGTGCCAGCAGTTACGCGGTCCCGCTTTTTGGAGAGACCCAGTACTTC. Translating it yields CASSYAVPLFGETQYF.

The chain recombines TRBV7-6 with TRBJ1-2; 9 bases line up with TRBD1. Germline V CDR1 and CDR2: SGHVS, FNYEAQ. Losses at the gene ends were 5 bases for V and 2 bases for J; bases not matched to a gene: 6. CDR3 size: 15 residues. The CDR3 nucleotides are TGTGCCAGCAGCGTAGGACAGGGGATAAACTATGGCTACACCTTC. This encodes CASSVGQGINYGYTF. The whole variable domain, filled in from reference TRBV7-6 and TRBJ1-2, reads GAGVSQSPRYKVTKRGQDVALRCDPISGHVSLYWYRQALGQGPEFLTYFNYEAQQDKSGLPNDRFSAERPEGSISTLTIQRTEQRDSAMYRCASSVGQGINYGYTFGSGTRLTVV.

This clone came up once. The rearrangement joins TRBV28 to TRBJ1-6; tentative D call: TRBD1 (6 bases). V was pared by 3 bases and J by 7 bases, with 10 bases between. Germline V lookup: CDR1 MDHEN, CDR2 SYDVKM. The CDR3 consists of 14 residues. CDR3 region: CASSFRGLNSPLHF. The CDR3 DNA follows: TGTGCCAGCAGTTTCAGGGGTTTAAATTCACCCCTCCACTTT.

The chain joins TRBV11-2 to TRBJ2-3; weak D call: TRBD2 (7 bases). The CDR3 runs to 15 residues. CDR1 and CDR2 (germline): SGHAT, FQNNGV. Trimming removed 1 base from V and 3 bases from J, with 11 bases in between. CDR3 DNA sequence: TGTGCCAGCAGCTTAGGGGGGGGCGGTACAGATACGCAGTATTTT. It yields the protein CASSLGGGGTDTQYF.

The chain couples TRBV7-2 to TRBJ1-2, with D possibly being TRBD1 (5 bases). The CDR3 is 14 amino acids. Trimming left V 0 bases short and J 4 bases short, with 9 bases between. CDR1 and CDR2 (germline): SGHTA, FQGNSA. The CDR3 spells CASSLARQLYGYTF. CDR3 DNA: TGTGCCAGCAGCTTAGCGCGACAGCTCTATGGCTACACCTTC.

The chain is built from TRBV10-3 and TRBJ2-3; 8 bases fit TRBD2. The ends lost 6 bases at V and 5 bases at J; junction bases unmatched: 7. The germline gives CDR1 ENHRY, CDR2 SYGVKD. The length of the CDR3 is 14 residues. The CDR3 protein is CAIRDPGRGDTQYF. CDR3 sequence (DNA): TGTGCCATCAGGGATCCCGGGAGGGGAGATACGCAGTATTTT.

This chain connects TRBV18 to TRBJ1-1, with 12 nucleotides matching TRBD1. CDR1 KGHSH and CDR2 LQKENI come from the germline V gene. This CDR3 spans 17 amino acids. V shed 2 bases and J 5 bases; nucleotides not matched to a gene: 9. CDR3 in DNA: TGTGCCAGCTCACCAGAGGGACAGGGGGCGGCAAGTACTGAAGCTTTCTTT. This translates into CASSPEGQGAASTEAFF.

The J gene is TRBJ1-5, the V gene TRBV7-4; D is uncertain. Trimming removed 5 bases at V and 3 bases at J, with 14 bases between. The CDR3 length is 15 residues. Germline CDR1 reads SGHVT; CDR2 reads SQSDAQ. In DNA, the CDR3 is TGTGCCAGCAGCCTGCGGATGGATCACAATCAGCCCCAGCATTTT. It codes for CASSLRMDHNQPQHF. Using reference TRBV7-4 and TRBJ1-5 for the parts outside the CDR3, the full variable domain is GAGVSQSPRYKVAKRGRDVALRCDSISGHVTLYWYRQTLGQGSEVLTYSQSDAQRDKSGRPSGRFSAERPERSVSTLKIQRTEQGDSAVYLCASSLRMDHNQPQHFGDGTRLSIL.

J is TRBJ2-3 and V is TRBV5-6; 8 bases fit TRBD1. From germline, CDR1 is SGHDT and CDR2 YYEEEE. V gave up 10 bases and J gave up 6 bases; unmatched junction bases: 16. The CDR3 runs to 15 residues. CDR3 nucleotides: TGTGCCCAAACCCCGGGGGACAGGCCCACGGATACGCAGTATTTT. Residues: CAQTPGDRPTDTQYF.

CDR3 coding DNA: TGCGCCAGCAGCTTGAGTAGTGGCTACGAGCAGTACTTC. Its translation: CASSLSSGYEQYF. The chain carries TRBV5-1 and TRBJ2-7; D gene unclear. This CDR3 has 13 amino acids. Germline-derived CDR1 and CDR2 are SGHRS and YFSETQ. V shed 1 base and J shed 3 bases, with 8 bases lying between them.

The chain links TRBV19 to TRBJ1-1; D perhaps matches TRBD1 (6 bases). V was pared by 5 bases and J by 5 bases, with 12 bases between. From germline, CDR1 is LNHDA and CDR2 SQIVND (reference sequence). This CDR3 comprises 13 residues. In DNA form, the CDR3 reads TGTGCCAGTAGTCACAGGGAGATTACTGAAGCTTTCTTT. Translated, it gives CASSHREITEAFF.

The rearrangement uses TRBV11-2 and TRBJ1-1; 10 bases match TRBD1. Germline-derived CDR1 and CDR2 are SGHAT and FQNNGV. This CDR3 is 15 amino acids long. With V trimmed by 4 bases and J by 0 bases, 2 bases remained unmatched. CDR3 bases: TGTGCCAGCAGCTGGACAGGGGGGATGAACACTGAAGCTTTCTTT. Its protein product is CASSWTGGMNTEAFF.

The rearrangement links TRBV7-9 to TRBJ1-1; possible D gene TRBD1, 5 bases. V shed 5 bases and J shed 7 bases, with 8 bases lying between them. The germline gives CDR1 SEHNR, CDR2 FQNEAQ (reference sequence). The CDR3 is made up of 11 amino acids. CDR3 sequence reads: CASSGDSEAFF. CDR3 in DNA: TGTGCCAGCAGCGGAGACAGTGAAGCTTTCTTT.

This sequence joins TRBV4-1 and TRBJ2-2; D perhaps matches TRBD1 (5 bases). The CDR3 is 14 amino acids. Germline CDR1 is MGHRA and CDR2 is YSYEKL. Trimming shortened V by 4 bases and J by 5 bases, and 11 bases separated the two germline ends. CDR3 in amino acids: CASSPPRETGELFF. In DNA, the CDR3 is TGCGCCAGCAGCCCCCCCAGGGAAACCGGGGAGCTGTTTTTT.

The chain joins TRBV10-3 to TRBJ2-7; 8 positions match TRBD1. The CDR3 consists of 14 residues. The trim removed 7 bases at V and 5 bases at J, leaving 10 bases unmatched. CDR1 and CDR2 (germline): ENHRY, SYGVKD. CDR3 loop: CAINPDRGGHEQYF. Written as DNA, the CDR3 is TGTGCCATCAACCCAGACAGGGGAGGTCACGAGCAGTACTTC.

The V call is TRBV5-6, the J call TRBJ2-5; TRBD2 aligns across 14 bases. Germline V gives CDR1 SGHDT, CDR2 YYEEEE. The V segment lost 3 bases and the J segment 3 bases; nucleotides outside the gene matches: 4. The CDR3 consists of 16 residues. The CDR3 DNA reads TGTGCCAGCAGCTCGGGACTAGCGGGGGAGGAAGAGACCCAGTACTTC. Protein sequence: CASSSGLAGEEETQYF.

The rearrangement links TRBV4-1 to TRBJ2-7; TRBD2 agrees at 16 bases. Germline CDR1 reads MGHRA; CDR2 reads YSYEKL. CDR3 length: 16 amino acids. Trimming cost V 4 bases and J 3 bases; bases outside gene matches: 3. CDR3 protein: CASSLGTSGGVYEQYF. CDR3 DNA sequence: TGCGCCAGCAGCCTCGGGACTAGCGGGGGGGTCTACGAGCAGTACTTC.

The chain recombines TRBV19 with TRBJ1-2, with a weak D call TRBD1 (6 bases). Trimming removed 6 bases at V and 2 bases at J, with 16 bases between. Germline-derived CDR1 and CDR2 are LNHDA and SQIVND (reference sequence). The CDR3 has 15 residues. The CDR3: CASSTPVGANYGYTF. CDR3 nucleotide sequence: TGTGCCAGTAGCACTCCAGTGGGGGCGAACTATGGCTACACCTTC.

The chain employs TRBV11-2 and TRBJ1-2; perhaps TRBD1 as D (6 bases). V lost 4 bases to trimming and J lost 8 bases, with 23 bases between them. The CDR3 extends over 16 amino acids. Per germline, CDR1 SGHAT and CDR2 FQNNGV. CDR3 region: CASSSPGSRGRDGYTF. The CDR3 DNA sequence: TGTGCCAGCAGCTCCCCCGGAAGCAGGGGCCGTGACGGCTACACCTTC.